What follows is one T cell receptor (beta chain) and its context. These data come from a study of blood T cell repertoires in COVID-19. Study context: The samples span acute and convalescent COVID-19 from the United States, Italy and Spain.

As processed by the authors: Estimation of nucleated cell counts was performed using reference gene primer amplification. Produced via immunoSEQ multiplex PCR; TCRdb's table is partial and in-frame only. V and J calls and clone size are copied from that table; D and trimming were computed from the DNA. The repertoire holds over 200,000 clones, 88% seen once, with around 0.78% in the top ten. CDR3 length equals 13 residues. Germline V gene data show CDR1 as LNHDA and CDR2 as SQIVND (reference sequence). The V end was cut by 0 bases, the J end by 7 bases, with 10 bases between. The genes are TRBV19 and TRBJ2-7; TRBD2 might be the D (6 bases). The sequenced material came from peripheral blood. This TCR was recovered from a woman aged 30 to 39 with acute or convalescent COVID-19. CDR3: CASSIDRGLEQYF. The CDR3, as DNA: TGTGCCAGTAGTATAGATCGGGGGTTGGAGCAGTACTTC.